What follows is one T cell receptor beta chain and its context. This specimen comes from a study of blood T cell repertoires in COVID-19. For the study at large: Sites in the United States, Italy and Spain provided acute and convalescent COVID-19 samples. T cells, B-cell-depleted T cells, or PBMCs provided the cDNA or gDNA that served as material.

From germline, CDR1 is SGHNT and CDR2 YYREEE (reference sequence). The CDR3 is made up of 14 amino acids. The V gene end was trimmed by 4 bases and the J gene end by 1 base; junction bases not matched to a gene: 4. Study processing details: Reference gene primer amplification in the assay estimated nucleated cell counts. Profiling relied on immunoSEQ multiplex PCR, and the TCRdb table lists in-frame clones only, not all of them. That table furnishes V, J and clone size, whereas the DNA furnished D and trimming. This sample has roughly 200,000 clones; 80% to 90% occur once, and the top ten carry approximately 10%.

The chain employs TRBV5-4 and TRBJ1-1, with 7 bases matching TRBD1. The TCR sequence derives from a human donor with active or convalescent COVID-19. The donor label of this sample is uncertain. Sequencing was performed on peripheral blood. The CDR3 spells CASSTGQPNTEAFF. The CDR3 region has the DNA TGTGCCAGCAGCACGGGACAGCCGAACACTGAAGCTTTCTTT.